This T cell receptor beta chain emerged from a study of blood T cell repertoires in COVID-19. Study-wide context: Sites in the United States, Italy and Spain provided acute and convalescent COVID-19 samples. T cells, B-cell-depleted T cells, or PBMCs provided the cDNA or gDNA that served as material.

A Seattle source enrolled patients during active infection and followed them longitudinally. CDR3 size: 14 residues. Germline CDR1 and CDR2: LGHDT and YNNKEL (reference sequence). Trimming left V 3 bases short and J 4 bases short, with 13 bases between. In the original processing: Quantification of nucleated cells was approximated via reference gene primer amplification. The protocol was immunoSEQ multiplex PCR, while the TCRdb copy is restricted to in-frame clones and leaves out a portion. The V and J calls and clone size are taken from that table; D and trimming were inferred from the DNA. The sample has approximately 290,000 clones, under 90% seen once.

This TCR was recovered from a woman in her twenties or thirties with COVID-19, enrolled during active disease. The V gene is TRBV3-1 (or the pseudogene TRBV3-2), the J gene TRBJ2-7, with TRBD1 as a possible D gene (6 bases). The specimen was peripheral blood. DNA for the CDR3: TGTGCCAGCAGCCATCCAGGGGTTGGGTACGAGCAGTACTTC. Translation: CASSHPGVGYEQYF.